These T cell receptor beta chains were read from a single sample in a study of blood T cell repertoires in COVID-19. Generated by immunoSEQ multiplex PCR, the TCRdb table keeps only in-frame clones and is missing some. The data contain 10,000 to 15,000 clones, 71% of them singletons. The specimen sequenced was peripheral blood. These receptors originate from a man aged 55 to 70 with COVID-19, enrolled during active disease. Each CDR3 is given without its conserved first and last residue.

V | CDR3
TRBV12-3/TRBV12-4 | ASSFTGGYGYT
TRBV6-4 | ASSDSTANTGELF
TRBV7-8 | ASSTIGTGYNEQF
TRBV7-9 | ASSLVLFPYEQY
TRBV7-7 | ASSSGSGNTIY
TRBV6-5 | ATKYTQDSNQPQH
TRBV28 | ASSFSGRGGYT
TRBV7-2 | ASSLAGQTQH
TRBV4-3 | ASSQEYRNSYNEQF
TRBV27 | ASSPHDTIYGYT
TRBV27 | ASSLTGTNYEQY
TRBV4-3 | ASSHRTSGATQY
TRBV11-3 | ASSSRGTVVRGYQETQY
TRBV9 | ASTWTSGRAPYNEQF
TRBV9 | ASTPSGGQETQY
TRBV12-5 | ASGLAGVSSYNEQF
TRBV19 | ASSSAPGLAGNNEQF
TRBV5-4 | ASSYGADTQY
TRBV10-3 | AISGSGELGEQY
TRBV5-5 | ASSLVQGWGYGYT
TRBV5-4 | ASSSDGQLAYEQY
TRBV5-1 | ASSFTGSPDTQY
TRBV27 | ASSYLRAGAEQY
TRBV7-2 | ASSLGTGYNSPLH
TRBV5-1 | ASSQQGLGYT